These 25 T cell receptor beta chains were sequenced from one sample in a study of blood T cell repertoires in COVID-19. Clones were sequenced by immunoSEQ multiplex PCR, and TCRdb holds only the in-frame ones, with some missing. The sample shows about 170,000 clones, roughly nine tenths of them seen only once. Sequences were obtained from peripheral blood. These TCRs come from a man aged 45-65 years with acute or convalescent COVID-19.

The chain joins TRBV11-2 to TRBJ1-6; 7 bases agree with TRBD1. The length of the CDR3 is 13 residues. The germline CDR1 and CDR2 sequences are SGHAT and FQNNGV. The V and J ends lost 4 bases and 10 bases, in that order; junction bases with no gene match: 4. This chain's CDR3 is CASSSQGLSPLHF. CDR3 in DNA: TGTGCCAGCAGCTCACAGGGGCTGTCACCCCTCCACTTT.

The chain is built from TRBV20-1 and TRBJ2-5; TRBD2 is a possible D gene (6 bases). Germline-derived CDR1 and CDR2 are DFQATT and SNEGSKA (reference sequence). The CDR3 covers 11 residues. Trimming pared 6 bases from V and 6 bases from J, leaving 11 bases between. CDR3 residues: CSAIGGQTQYF. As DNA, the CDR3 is TGCAGTGCCATAGGAGGGCAGACCCAGTACTTC.

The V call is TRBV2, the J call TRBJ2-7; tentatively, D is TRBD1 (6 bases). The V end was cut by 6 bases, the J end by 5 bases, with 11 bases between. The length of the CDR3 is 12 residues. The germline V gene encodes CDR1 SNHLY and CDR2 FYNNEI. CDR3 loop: CASRQGYDEQYF. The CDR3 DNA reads TGTGCCAGCAGACAGGGTTATGACGAGCAGTACTTC.

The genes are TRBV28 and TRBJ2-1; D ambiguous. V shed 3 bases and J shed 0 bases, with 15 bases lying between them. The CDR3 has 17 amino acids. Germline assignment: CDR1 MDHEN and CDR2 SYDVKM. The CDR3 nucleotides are TGTGCCAGCAGTTTGGAAATTAGCAGCAGCTCCTACAATGAGCAGTTCTTC. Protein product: CASSLEISSSSYNEQFF.

The CDR3 protein is CASSPPQGNEQFF. DNA for the CDR3: TGTGCCAGCTCACCACCCCAGGGCAATGAGCAGTTCTTC. This rearrangement joins TRBV18 to TRBJ2-1; TRBD1 is a possible D gene (5 bases). V gave up 0 bases and J gave up 6 bases, with 6 bases separating them. CDR3 size: 13 residues. CDR1 is KGHSH and CDR2 is LQKENI in the germline V gene. The full variable domain, completed using reference TRBV18 and TRBJ2-1, is NAGVMQNPRHLVRRRGQEARLRCSPMKGHSHVYWYRQLPEEGLKFMVYLQKENIIDESGMPKERFSAEFPKEGPSILRIQQVVRGDSAAYFCASSPPQGNEQFFGPGTRLTVL.

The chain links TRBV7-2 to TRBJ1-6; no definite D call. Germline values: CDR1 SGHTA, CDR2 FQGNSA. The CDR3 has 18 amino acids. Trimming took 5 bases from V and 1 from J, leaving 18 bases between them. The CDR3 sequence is CASSPSPGGSSYNSPLHF. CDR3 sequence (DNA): TGTGCCAGCAGCCCATCTCCGGGAGGGAGTTCCTATAATTCACCCCTCCACTTT. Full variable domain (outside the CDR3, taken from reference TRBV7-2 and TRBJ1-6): GAGVSQSPSNKVTEKGKDVELRCDPISGHTALYWYRQSLGQGLEFLIYFQGNSAPDKSGLPSDRFSAERTGGSVSTLTIQRTQQEDSAVYLCASSPSPGGSSYNSPLHFGNGTRLTVT.

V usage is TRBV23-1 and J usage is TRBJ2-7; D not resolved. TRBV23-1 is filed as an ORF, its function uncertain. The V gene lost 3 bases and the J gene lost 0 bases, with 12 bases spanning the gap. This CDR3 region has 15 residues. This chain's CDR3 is CASSHPTWSSYEQYV. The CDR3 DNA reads TGCGCCAGCAGTCATCCCACCTGGAGCTCCTACGAGCAGTACGTC.

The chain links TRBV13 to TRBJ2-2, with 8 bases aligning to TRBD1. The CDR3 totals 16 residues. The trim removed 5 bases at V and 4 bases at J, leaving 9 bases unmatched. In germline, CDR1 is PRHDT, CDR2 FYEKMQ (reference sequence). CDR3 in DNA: TGTGCCAGCAGCCAAAGGACAGGGAGAGGCACCGGGGAGCTGTTTTTT. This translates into CASSQRTGRGTGELFF.

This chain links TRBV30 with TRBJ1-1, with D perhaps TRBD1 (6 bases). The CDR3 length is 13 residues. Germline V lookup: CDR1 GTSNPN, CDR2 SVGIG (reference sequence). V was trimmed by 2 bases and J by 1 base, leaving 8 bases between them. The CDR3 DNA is TGTGCCTGGAGTACACAGGGGAACACTGAAGCTTTCTTT. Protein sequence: CAWSTQGNTEAFF. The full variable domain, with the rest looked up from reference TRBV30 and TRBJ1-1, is SQTIHQWPATLVQPVGSPLSLECTVEGTSNPNLYWYRQAAGRGLQLLFYSVGIGQISSEVPQNLSASRPQDRQFILSSKKLLLSDSGFYLCAWSTQGNTEAFFGQGTRLTVV.

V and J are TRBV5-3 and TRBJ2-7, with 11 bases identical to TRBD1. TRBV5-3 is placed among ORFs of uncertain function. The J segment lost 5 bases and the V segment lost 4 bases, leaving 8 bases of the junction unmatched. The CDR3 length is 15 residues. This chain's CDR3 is CARSQNGQGADEQYF. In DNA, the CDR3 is TGTGCCAGAAGCCAAAATGGACAGGGGGCGGACGAGCAGTACTTC.

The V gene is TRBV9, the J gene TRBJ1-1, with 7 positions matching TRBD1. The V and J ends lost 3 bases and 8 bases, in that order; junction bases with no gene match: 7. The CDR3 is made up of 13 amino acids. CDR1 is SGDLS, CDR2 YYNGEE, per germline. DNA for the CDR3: TGTGCCAGCAGCGCCACAGGGGCCGGGGAAGCTTTCTTT. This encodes CASSATGAGEAFF.

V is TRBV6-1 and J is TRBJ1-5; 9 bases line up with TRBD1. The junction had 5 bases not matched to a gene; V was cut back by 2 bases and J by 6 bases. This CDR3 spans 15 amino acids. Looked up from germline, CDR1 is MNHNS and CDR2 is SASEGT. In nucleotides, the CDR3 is TGTGCCAGCAGTGAATGGGGACAGGGTGGTCAGCCCCAGCATTTT. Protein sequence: CASSEWGQGGQPQHF.

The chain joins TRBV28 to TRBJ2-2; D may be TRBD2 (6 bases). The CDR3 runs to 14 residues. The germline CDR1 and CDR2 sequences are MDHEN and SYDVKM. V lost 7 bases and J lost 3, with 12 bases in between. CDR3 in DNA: TGTGCCAGCACCGCGGGACTGTACACCGGGGAGCTGTTTTTT. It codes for CASTAGLYTGELFF.

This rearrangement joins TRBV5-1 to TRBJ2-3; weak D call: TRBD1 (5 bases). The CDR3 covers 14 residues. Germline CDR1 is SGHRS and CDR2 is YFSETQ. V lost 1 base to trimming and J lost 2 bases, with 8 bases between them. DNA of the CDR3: TGCGCCAGCAGCTTGAGGGGTACCACAGATACGCAGTATTTT. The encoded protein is CASSLRGTTDTQYF.

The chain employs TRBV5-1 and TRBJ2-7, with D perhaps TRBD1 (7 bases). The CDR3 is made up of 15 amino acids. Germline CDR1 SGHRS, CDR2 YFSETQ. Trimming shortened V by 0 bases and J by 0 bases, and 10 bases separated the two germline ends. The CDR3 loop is CASSLVRDSSYEQYF. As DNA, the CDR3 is TGCGCCAGCAGCTTGGTGCGGGACAGCTCCTACGAGCAGTACTTC. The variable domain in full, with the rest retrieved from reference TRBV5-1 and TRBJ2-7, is KAGVTQTPRYLIKTRGQQVTLSCSPISGHRSVSWYQQTPGQGLQFLFEYFSETQRNKGNFPGRFSGRQFSNSRSEMNVSTLELGDSALYLCASSLVRDSSYEQYFGPGTRLTVT.

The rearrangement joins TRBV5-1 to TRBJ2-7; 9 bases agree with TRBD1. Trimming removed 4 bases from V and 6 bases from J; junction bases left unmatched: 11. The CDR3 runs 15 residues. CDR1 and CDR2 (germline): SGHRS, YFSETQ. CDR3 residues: CASSPGDRERGEQYF. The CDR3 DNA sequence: TGCGCCAGCAGCCCAGGGGACAGGGAACGAGGCGAGCAGTACTTC.

The CDR3 is CASRITGTGNSPLHF. In DNA form, the CDR3 reads TGTGCCAGCAGGATTACCGGGACAGGGAATTCACCCCTCCACTTT. The genes are TRBV6-5 and TRBJ1-6, with 9 bases lining up with TRBD1. Germline CDR1 is MNHEY and CDR2 is SVGAGI. Trimming took 6 bases from V and 7 from J; bases not matched to a gene: 7. The CDR3 is 15 residues long.

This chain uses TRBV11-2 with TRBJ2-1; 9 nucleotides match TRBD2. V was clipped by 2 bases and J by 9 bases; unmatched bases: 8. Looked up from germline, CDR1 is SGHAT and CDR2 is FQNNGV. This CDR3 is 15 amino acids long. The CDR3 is CASSLLLAGLGEQFF. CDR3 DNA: TGTGCCAGCAGCTTATTACTAGCGGGTCTGGGTGAGCAGTTCTTC. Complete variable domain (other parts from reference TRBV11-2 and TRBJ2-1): EAGVAQSPRYKIIEKRQSVAFWCNPISGHATLYWYQQILGQGPKLLIQFQNNGVVDDSQLPKDRFSAERLKGVDSTLKIQPAKLEDSAVYLCASSLLLAGLGEQFFGPGTRLTVL.

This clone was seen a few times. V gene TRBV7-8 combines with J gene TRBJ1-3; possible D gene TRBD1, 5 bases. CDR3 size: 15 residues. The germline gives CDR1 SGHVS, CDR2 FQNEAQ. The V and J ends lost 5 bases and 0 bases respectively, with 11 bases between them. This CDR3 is CASSRGLASGNTIYF. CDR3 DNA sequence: TGTGCCAGCAGCCGGGGACTTGCCTCTGGAAACACCATATATTTT.

CDR3 region: CASRLDRHYGYTF. The CDR3 region has the DNA TGTGCCAGCAGACTGGACAGGCACTATGGCTACACCTTC. This rearrangement joins TRBV28 to TRBJ1-2, with 7 bases aligning to TRBD1. Germline CDR1 reads MDHEN; CDR2 reads SYDVKM. This CDR3 spans 13 amino acids. V was pared by 6 bases and J by 3 bases, with 4 bases of the junction left unmatched.

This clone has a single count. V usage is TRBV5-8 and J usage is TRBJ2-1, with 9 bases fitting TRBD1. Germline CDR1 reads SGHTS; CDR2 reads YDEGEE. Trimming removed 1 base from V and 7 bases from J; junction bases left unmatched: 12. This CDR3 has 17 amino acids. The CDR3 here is CASSLRPLGQGKNEQFF. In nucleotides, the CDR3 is TGTGCCAGCAGCTTGAGGCCGTTGGGACAGGGTAAAAATGAGCAGTTCTTC.

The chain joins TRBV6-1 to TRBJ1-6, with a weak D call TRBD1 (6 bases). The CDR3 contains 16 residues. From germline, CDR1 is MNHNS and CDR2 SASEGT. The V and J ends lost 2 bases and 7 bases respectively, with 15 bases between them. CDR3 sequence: CASSETPGTINSPLHF. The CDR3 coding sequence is TGTGCCAGCAGTGAAACACCCGGGACAATCAATTCACCCCTCCACTTT.

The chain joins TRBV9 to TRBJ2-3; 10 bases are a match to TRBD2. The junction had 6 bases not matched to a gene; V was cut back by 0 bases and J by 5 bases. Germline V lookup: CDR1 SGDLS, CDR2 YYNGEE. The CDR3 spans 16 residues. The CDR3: CASSVEASGSLDTQYF. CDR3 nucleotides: TGTGCCAGCAGCGTAGAGGCTAGCGGGAGTTTAGATACGCAGTATTTT.

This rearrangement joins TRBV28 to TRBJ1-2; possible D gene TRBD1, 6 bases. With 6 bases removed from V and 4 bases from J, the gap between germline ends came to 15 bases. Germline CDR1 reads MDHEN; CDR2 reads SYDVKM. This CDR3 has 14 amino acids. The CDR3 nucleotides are TGTGCCAGCAGCAAGGGGAGGGGGGCCTATGGCTACACCTTC. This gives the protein CASSKGRGAYGYTF.

As DNA, the CDR3 is TGCGCCAGCAGCCGGGGACAGGGGGAAGATACGCAGTATTTT. Its translation is CASSRGQGEDTQYF. The chain carries TRBV10-1 and TRBJ2-3; 11 bases align to TRBD1. This CDR3 comprises 14 residues. The ends lost 6 bases at V and 5 bases at J; junction bases unmatched: 4. Per the germline V gene, CDR1 is WNHNN and CDR2 is SYGVQD (reference sequence).